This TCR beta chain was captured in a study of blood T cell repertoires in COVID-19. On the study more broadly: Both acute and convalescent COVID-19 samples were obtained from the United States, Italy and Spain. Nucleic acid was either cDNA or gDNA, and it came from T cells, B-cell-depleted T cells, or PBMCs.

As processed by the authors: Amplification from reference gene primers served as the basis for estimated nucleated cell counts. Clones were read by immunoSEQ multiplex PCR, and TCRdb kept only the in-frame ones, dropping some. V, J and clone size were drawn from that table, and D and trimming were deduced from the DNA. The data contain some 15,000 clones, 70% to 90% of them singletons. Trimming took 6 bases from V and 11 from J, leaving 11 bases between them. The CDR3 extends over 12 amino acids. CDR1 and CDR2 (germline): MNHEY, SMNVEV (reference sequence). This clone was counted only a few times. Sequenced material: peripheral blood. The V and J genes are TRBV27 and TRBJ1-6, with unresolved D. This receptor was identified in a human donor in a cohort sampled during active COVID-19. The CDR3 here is CASREGSAPLHF. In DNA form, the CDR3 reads TGTGCCAGCAGAGAGGGTTCGGCACCCCTCCACTTT.